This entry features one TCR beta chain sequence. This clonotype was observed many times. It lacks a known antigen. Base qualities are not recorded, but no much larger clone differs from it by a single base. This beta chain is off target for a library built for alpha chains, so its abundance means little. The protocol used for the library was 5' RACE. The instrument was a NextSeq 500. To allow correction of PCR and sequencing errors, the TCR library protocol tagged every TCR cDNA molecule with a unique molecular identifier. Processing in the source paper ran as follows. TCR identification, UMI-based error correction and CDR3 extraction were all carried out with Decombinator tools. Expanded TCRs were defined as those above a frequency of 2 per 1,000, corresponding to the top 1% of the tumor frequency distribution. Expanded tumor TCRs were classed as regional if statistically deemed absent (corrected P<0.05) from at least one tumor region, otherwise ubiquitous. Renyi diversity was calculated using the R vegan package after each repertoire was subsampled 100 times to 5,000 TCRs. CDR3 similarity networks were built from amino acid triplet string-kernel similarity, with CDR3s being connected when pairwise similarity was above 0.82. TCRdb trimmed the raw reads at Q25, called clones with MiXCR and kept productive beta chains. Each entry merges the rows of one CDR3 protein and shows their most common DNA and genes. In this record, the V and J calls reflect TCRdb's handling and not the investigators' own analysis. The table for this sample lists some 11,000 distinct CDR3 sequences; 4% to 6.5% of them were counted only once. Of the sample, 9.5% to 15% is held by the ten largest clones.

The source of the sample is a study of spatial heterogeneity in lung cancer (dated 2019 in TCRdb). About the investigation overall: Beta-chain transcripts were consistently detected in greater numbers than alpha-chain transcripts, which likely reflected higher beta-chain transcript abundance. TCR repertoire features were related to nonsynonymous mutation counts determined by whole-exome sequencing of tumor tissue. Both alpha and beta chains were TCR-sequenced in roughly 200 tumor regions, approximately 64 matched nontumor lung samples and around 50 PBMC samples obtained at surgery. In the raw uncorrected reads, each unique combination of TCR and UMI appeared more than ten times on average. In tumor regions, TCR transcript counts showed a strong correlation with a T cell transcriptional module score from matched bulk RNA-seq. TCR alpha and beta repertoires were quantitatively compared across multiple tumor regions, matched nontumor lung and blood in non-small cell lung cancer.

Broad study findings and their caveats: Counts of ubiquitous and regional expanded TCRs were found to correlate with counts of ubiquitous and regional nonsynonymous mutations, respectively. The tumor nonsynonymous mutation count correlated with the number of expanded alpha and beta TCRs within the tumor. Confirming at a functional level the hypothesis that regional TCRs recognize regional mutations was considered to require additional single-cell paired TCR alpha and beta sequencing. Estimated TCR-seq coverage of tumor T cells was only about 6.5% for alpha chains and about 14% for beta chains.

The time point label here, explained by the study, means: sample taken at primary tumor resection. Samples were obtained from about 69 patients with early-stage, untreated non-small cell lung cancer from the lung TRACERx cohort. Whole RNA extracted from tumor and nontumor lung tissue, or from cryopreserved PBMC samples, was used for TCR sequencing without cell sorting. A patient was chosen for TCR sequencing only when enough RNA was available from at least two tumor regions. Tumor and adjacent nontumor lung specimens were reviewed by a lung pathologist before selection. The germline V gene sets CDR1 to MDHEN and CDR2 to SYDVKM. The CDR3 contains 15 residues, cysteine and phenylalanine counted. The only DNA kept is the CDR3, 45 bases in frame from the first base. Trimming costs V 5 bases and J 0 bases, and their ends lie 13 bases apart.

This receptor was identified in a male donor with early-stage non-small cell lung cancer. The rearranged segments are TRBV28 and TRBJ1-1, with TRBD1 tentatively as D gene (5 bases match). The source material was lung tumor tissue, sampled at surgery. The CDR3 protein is CASSPLSRVNTEAFF. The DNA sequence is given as TGTGCCAGCAGTCCCTTAAGCAGGGTGAACACTGAAGCTTTCTTT.